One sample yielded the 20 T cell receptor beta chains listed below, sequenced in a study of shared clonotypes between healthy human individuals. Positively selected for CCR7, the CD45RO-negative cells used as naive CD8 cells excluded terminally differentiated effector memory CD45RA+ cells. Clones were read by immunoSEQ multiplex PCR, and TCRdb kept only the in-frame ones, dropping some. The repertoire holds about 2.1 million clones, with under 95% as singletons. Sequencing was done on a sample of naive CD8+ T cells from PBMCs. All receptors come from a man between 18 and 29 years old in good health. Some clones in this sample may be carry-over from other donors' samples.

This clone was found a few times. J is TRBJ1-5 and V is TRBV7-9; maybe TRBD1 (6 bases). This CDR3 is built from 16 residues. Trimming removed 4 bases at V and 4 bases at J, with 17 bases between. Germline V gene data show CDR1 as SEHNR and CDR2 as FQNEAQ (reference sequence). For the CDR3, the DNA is TGTGCCAGCAGCTCAGGGGATCTTGGGTTAAATCAGCCCCAGCATTTT. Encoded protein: CASSSGDLGLNQPQHF. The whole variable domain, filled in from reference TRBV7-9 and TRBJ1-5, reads DTGVSQNPRHKITKRGQNVTFRCDPISEHNRLYWYRQTLGQGPEFLTYFQNEAQLEKSRLLSDRFSAERPKGSFSTLEIQRTEQGDSAMYLCASSSGDLGLNQPQHFGDGTRLSIL.

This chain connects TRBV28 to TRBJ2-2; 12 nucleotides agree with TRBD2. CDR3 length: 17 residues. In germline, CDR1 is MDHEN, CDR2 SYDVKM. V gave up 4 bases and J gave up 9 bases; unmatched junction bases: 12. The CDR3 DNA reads TGTGCCAGCAGTTCCCTAGCGGGAGGGCCTCGGTACCGGGAGCTGTTTTTT. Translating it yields CASSSLAGGPRYRELFF. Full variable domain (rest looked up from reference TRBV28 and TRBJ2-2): DVKVTQSSRYLVKRTGEKVFLECVQDMDHENMFWYRQDPGLGLRLIYFSYDVKMKEKGDIPEGYSVSREKKERFSLILESASTNQTSMYLCASSSLAGGPRYRELFFGEGSRLTVL.

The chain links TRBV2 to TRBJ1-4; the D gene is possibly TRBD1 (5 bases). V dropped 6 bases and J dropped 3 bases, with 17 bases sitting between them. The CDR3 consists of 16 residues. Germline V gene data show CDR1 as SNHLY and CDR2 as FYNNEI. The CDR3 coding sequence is TGTGCCAGCAGACACCGACAACAGGCTCCTAATGAAAAACTGTTTTTT. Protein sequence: CASRHRQQAPNEKLFF.

The CDR3 coding sequence is TGTGCCAGCAGCCCTGGGGGTAGCGGGAGGGCCTTAGATACGCAGTATTTT. This codes for CASSPGGSGRALDTQYF. The J gene is TRBJ2-3, the V gene TRBV5-4; 11 bases align to TRBD2. J was trimmed by 5 bases and V by 4 bases; bases with no gene match: 12. The germline gives CDR1 SGHNT, CDR2 YYREEE (reference sequence). CDR3 length equals 17 residues. Together with reference TRBV5-4 and TRBJ2-3, the CDR3 gives the full variable domain: ETGVTQSPTHLIKTRGQQVTLRCSSQSGHNTVSWYQQALGQGPQFIFQYYREEENGRGNFPPRFSGLQFPNYSSELNVNALELDDSALYLCASSPGGSGRALDTQYFGPGTRLTVL.

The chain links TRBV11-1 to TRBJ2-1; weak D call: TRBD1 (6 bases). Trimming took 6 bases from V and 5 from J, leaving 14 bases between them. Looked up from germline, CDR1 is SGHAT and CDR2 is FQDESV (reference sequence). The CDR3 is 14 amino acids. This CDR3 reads CASSFWTENNEQFF. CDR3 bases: TGTGCCAGCAGTTTCTGGACAGAAAACAATGAGCAGTTCTTC.

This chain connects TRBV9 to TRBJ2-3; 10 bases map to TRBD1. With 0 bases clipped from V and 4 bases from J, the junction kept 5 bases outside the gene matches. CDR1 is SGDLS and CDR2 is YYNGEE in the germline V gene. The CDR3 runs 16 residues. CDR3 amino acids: CASSVVGTGVADTQYF. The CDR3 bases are TGTGCCAGCAGCGTAGTCGGGACAGGGGTTGCAGATACGCAGTATTTT.

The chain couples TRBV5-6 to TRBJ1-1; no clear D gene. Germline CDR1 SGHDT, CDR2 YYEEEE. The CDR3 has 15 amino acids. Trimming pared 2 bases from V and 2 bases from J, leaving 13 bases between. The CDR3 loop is CASSLLMGPNTEAFF. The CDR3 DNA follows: TGTGCCAGCAGCTTACTGATGGGCCCAAACACTGAAGCTTTCTTT. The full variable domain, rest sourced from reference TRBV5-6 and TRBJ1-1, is DAGVTQSPTHLIKTRGQQVTLRCSPKSGHDTVSWYQQALGQGPQFIFQYYEEEERQRGNFPDRFSGHQFPNYSSELNVNALLLGDSALYLCASSLLMGPNTEAFFGQGTRLTVV.

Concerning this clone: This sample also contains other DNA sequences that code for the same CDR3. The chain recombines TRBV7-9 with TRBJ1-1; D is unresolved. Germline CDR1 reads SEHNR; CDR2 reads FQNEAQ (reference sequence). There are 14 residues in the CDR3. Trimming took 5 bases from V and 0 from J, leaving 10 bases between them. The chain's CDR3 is CASSATGLNTEAFF. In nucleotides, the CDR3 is TGTGCCAGCAGCGCCACCGGCCTGAACACTGAAGCTTTCTTT.

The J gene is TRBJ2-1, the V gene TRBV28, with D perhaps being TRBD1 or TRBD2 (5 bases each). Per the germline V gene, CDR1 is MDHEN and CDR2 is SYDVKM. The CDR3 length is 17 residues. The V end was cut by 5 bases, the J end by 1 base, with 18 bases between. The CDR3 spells CASSPPRELISYNEQFF. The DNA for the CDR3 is TGTGCCAGCAGTCCACCCAGGGAGTTAATATCCTACAATGAGCAGTTCTTC.

The CDR3 nucleotides read TGTGCCAGCAGTCCGCGGTCAGTTAAAGAGACCCAGTACTTC. It specifies CASSPRSVKETQYF. The chain is built from TRBV28 and TRBJ2-5; D is unclear. The CDR3 runs to 14 residues. Germline values: CDR1 MDHEN, CDR2 SYDVKM. V was clipped by 5 bases and J by 3 bases, with 13 bases between them.

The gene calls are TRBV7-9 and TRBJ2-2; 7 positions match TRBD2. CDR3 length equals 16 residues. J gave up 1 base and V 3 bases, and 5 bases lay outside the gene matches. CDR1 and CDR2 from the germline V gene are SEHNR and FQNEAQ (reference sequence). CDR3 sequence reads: CASSFGGGLNTGELFF. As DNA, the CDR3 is TGTGCCAGCAGCTTTGGGGGAGGGCTGAACACCGGGGAGCTGTTTTTT.

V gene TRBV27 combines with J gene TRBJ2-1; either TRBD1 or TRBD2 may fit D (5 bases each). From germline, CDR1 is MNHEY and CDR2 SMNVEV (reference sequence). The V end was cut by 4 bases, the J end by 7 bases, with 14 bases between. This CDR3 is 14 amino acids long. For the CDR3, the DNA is TGTGCCAGCAGTTCCGGGACGGACGGGAATGAGCAGTTCTTC. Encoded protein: CASSSGTDGNEQFF.

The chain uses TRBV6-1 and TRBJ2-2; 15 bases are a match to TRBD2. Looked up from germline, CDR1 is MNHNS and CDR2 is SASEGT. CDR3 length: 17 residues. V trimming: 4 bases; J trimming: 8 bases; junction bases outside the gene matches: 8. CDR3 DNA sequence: TGTGCCAGCAGTGTTACCGGGACTAGCGGGAGGAGAGGGGAGCTGTTTTTT. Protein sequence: CASSVTGTSGRRGELFF.

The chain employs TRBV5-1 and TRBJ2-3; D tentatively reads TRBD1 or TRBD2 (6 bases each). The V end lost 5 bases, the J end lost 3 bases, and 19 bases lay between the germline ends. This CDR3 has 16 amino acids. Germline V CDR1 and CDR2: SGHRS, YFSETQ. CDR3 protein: CASSWRGAEDTDTQYF. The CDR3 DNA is TGCGCCAGCAGTTGGAGGGGGGCGGAGGATACAGATACGCAGTATTTT. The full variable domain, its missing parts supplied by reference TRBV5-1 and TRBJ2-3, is KAGVTQTPRYLIKTRGQQVTLSCSPISGHRSVSWYQQTPGQGLQFLFEYFSETQRNKGNFPGRFSGRQFSNSRSEMNVSTLELGDSALYLCASSWRGAEDTDTQYFGPGTRLTVL.

CDR3: CASSYGASSYNEQFF. The CDR3 DNA is TGTGCCAGCAGTTACGGAGCGAGCTCCTACAATGAGCAGTTCTTC. The chain carries TRBV6-5 and TRBJ2-1; D gene ambiguous. The length of the CDR3 is 15 residues. Germline V gene data show CDR1 as MNHEY and CDR2 as SVGAGI. V lost 2 bases to trimming and J lost 0 bases, with 8 bases between them.

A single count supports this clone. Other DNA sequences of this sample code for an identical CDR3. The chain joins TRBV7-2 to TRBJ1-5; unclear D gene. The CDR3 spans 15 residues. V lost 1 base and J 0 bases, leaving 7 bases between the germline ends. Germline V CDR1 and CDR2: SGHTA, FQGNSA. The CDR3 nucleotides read TGTGCCAGCAGCTTAGACCGGACTAGCAATCAGCCCCAGCATTTT. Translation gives CASSLDRTSNQPQHF.

The DNA of the CDR3 is TGTGCCAGCAGTGTAAATACAGGGGAAATCCACAATGAGCAGTTCTTC. Translating gives CASSVNTGEIHNEQFF. The chain employs TRBV27 and TRBJ2-1; 7 nucleotides align to TRBD1. The CDR3 totals 16 residues. The V gene end was trimmed by 5 bases and the J gene end by 5 bases; junction bases not matched to a gene: 12. Germline V gene lookup returns CDR1 MNHEY and CDR2 SMNVEV (reference sequence).

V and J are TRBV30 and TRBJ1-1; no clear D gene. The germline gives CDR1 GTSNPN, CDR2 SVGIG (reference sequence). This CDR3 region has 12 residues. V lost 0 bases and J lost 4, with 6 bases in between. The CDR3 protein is CAWSVLTTEAFF. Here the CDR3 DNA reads TGTGCCTGGAGTGTATTGACCACTGAAGCTTTCTTT.

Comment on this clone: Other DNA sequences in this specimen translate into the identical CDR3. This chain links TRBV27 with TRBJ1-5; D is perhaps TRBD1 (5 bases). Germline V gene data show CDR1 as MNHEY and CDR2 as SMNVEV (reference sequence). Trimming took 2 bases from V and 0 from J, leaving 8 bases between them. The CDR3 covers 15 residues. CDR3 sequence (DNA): TGTGCCAGCAGTTTAACAGGTCATAGCAATCAGCCCCAGCATTTT. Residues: CASSLTGHSNQPQHF.

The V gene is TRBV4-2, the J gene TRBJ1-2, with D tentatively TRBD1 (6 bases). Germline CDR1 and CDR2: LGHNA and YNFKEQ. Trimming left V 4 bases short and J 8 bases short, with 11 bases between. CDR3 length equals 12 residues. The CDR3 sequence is CASSRGAQGYTF. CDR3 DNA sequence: TGTGCCAGCAGCCGGGGGGCGCAAGGCTACACCTTC.